One sample yielded the 29 T cell receptor beta chains listed below, sequenced in a study of T-cell reconstitution after alpha-beta-depleted transplantation in children. It was with unique molecular identifiers that the TCRbeta library was prepared. TCRdb itself ran the PCR reads through MiXCR, one entry per CDR3 protein. This table holds about 100,000 distinct CDR3 sequences, approximately 8% found once. The specimen was PBMCs, collected before TCRalphabeta/CD19-depleted stem cell transplant. Receptors originate from a boy between 2 and 10 years old with acute lymphoblastic leukemia, due to receive a stem cell transplant.

This chain links TRBV19 with TRBJ1-5; a weak D match, TRBD1 (5 bases). The CDR3 covers 18 residues. Per the germline V gene, CDR1 is LNHDA and CDR2 is SQIVND (reference sequence). V lost 5 bases to trimming and J lost 0 bases, with 20 bases between them. CDR3 nucleotide sequence: TGTGCCAGTAGTCCTAACGGAGCAGGGACGGTTAGCAATCAGCCCCAGCATTTT. Protein product: CASSPNGAGTVSNQPQHF.

The rearrangement uses TRBV6-4 and TRBJ2-2; TRBD2 matches at 9 bases. The CDR3 covers 14 residues. V shed 3 bases and J 4 bases; nucleotides not matched to a gene: 0. Germline V gene data show CDR1 as MRHNA and CDR2 as SNTAGT. The CDR3 here is CASSDSGGTGELFF. The CDR3 bases are TGTGCCAGCAGTGATAGCGGGGGCACCGGGGAGCTGTTTTTT.

Many counts were recorded for this clonotype. The gene calls are TRBV20-1 and TRBJ2-3; no definite D call. CDR1 and CDR2 (germline): DFQATT, SNEGSKA (reference sequence). CDR3 length: 12 amino acids. V was trimmed by 5 bases and J by 4 bases, leaving 10 bases between them. The CDR3 here is CSAGLRADTQYF. For the CDR3, the DNA is TGCAGTGCTGGTCTGCGAGCAGATACGCAGTATTTT.

This clonotype occurred many times. The genes are TRBV27 and TRBJ2-7, with D unclear. The CDR3 sequence is 12 residues long. The V and J ends lost 6 bases and 0 bases respectively, with 6 bases between them. Germline values: CDR1 MNHEY, CDR2 SMNVEV (reference sequence). CDR3 sequence: CASSDNSYEQYF. The CDR3 nucleotides are TGTGCCAGCAGCGACAACTCCTACGAGCAGTACTTC.

There are many counts of this clonotype. The chain combines TRBV6-1 with TRBJ1-6; TRBD1 matches 8 bases. The J segment lost 14 bases and the V segment lost 4 bases, leaving 19 bases of the junction unmatched. Germline V lookup: CDR1 MNHNS, CDR2 SASEGT. The CDR3 consists of 17 residues. The CDR3 loop reads CASSAQSGTGGLGSLHF. CDR3 in DNA: TGTGCCAGCAGTGCCCAGTCCGGGACAGGAGGATTGGGTTCCCTCCACTTT.

This clonotype was detected many times. The V and J genes are TRBV27 and TRBJ1-2; 7 bases line up with TRBD1. This CDR3 contains 14 residues. Losses at the gene ends were 4 bases for V and 4 bases for J; bases not matched to a gene: 6. CDR1 is MNHEY and CDR2 is SMNVEV in the germline V gene (reference sequence). CDR3 protein: CASSSRQGPYGYTF. The CDR3 nucleotides are TGTGCCAGCAGTTCCAGACAGGGCCCCTATGGCTACACCTTC.

This clonotype was seen a few times. J is TRBJ1-1 and V is TRBV4-3; D uncertain. There are 13 residues in the CDR3. Trimming shortened V by 3 bases and J by 3 bases, and 8 bases separated the two germline ends. Germline V CDR1 and CDR2: LGHNA, YSLEER. CDR3 sequence (DNA): TGCGCCAGCAGCCACGAGGCGGACACTGAAGCTTTCTTT. Its protein is CASSHEADTEAFF.

This sequence joins TRBV5-8 and TRBJ2-1; possibly TRBD1 for D (6 bases). CDR3 size: 16 residues. The germline CDR1 and CDR2 sequences are SGHTS and YDEGEE. Trimming removed 4 bases from V and 4 bases from J, with 18 bases in between. The CDR3 protein is CASSVYQGYGYNEQFF. CDR3 DNA sequence: TGTGCCAGCAGCGTTTATCAGGGGTATGGGTACAATGAGCAGTTCTTC.

This clonotype was seen at least ten times. The chain links TRBV3-1 to TRBJ2-7; D may be TRBD1 or TRBD2 (6 bases each). V was cut by 4 bases and J by 7 bases, with 17 bases left in between. CDR3 size: 14 residues. Germline-derived CDR1 and CDR2 are LGHDT and YNNKEL (reference sequence). The CDR3 DNA sequence: TGTGCCAGCAGCCCGAGACCGGGGGCGGGAGAGCAGTACTTC. Translating it yields CASSPRPGAGEQYF.

The table lists this clonotype with many counts. V is TRBV7-2 and J is TRBJ1-1, with D hard to call. The CDR3 consists of 16 residues. Per the germline V gene, CDR1 is SGHTA and CDR2 is FQGNSA. The V end lost 4 bases, the J end lost 5 bases, and 20 bases lay between the germline ends. The CDR3 nucleotides read TGTGCCAGCAGCTCAGATCCTTATCAGCCACCGACTGAAGCTTTCTTT. It encodes CASSSDPYQPPTEAFF. The whole variable domain, remainder taken from reference TRBV7-2 and TRBJ1-1, is GAGVSQSPSNKVTEKGKDVELRCDPISGHTALYWYRQSLGQGLEFLIYFQGNSAPDKSGLPSDRFSAERTGGSVSTLTIQRTQQEDSAVYLCASSSDPYQPPTEAFFGQGTRLTVV.

This clonotype was seen ten or more times. The chain couples TRBV7-9 to TRBJ1-1, with 7 nucleotides matching TRBD1. The junction had 8 bases not matched to a gene; V was cut back by 1 base and J by 0 bases. This CDR3 has 17 residues. Germline V lookup: CDR1 SEHNR, CDR2 FQNEAQ (reference sequence). The CDR3 coding sequence is TGTGCCAGCAGCTTAGTAGGGGGCAACCTTATGAACACTGAAGCTTTCTTT. Its translation is CASSLVGGNLMNTEAFF.

On this clonotype itself: One base away lies a much larger clone, so this may be a sequencing read error. The rearrangement uses TRBV20-1 and TRBJ1-1; D gene ambiguous. CDR3 length: 14 residues. CDR1 is DFQATT and CDR2 is SNEGSKA in the germline V gene (reference sequence). CDR3 protein: CGARDGSRNTEAFF. CDR3 nucleotide sequence: TGCGGTGCTAGAGATGGATCGCGGAACACTGAAGCTTTCTTT.

This clonotype occurred many times. The rearrangement joins TRBV12-3 or TRBV12-4 to TRBJ1-5, with a tentative D call TRBD1 (5 bases). This CDR3 region has 14 residues. V was clipped by 5 bases and J by 2 bases, with 10 bases between them. The CDR3 here is CASSPGARNQPQHF. The CDR3 DNA is TGTGCCAGCAGTCCCGGGGCCCGCAATCAGCCCCAGCATTTT.

This clonotype was counted a few times. The chain joins TRBV6-5 to TRBJ2-1; 11 bases agree with TRBD2. Trimming at V came to 6 bases and at J to 4 bases, leaving 5 bases not matched to a gene. The CDR3 loop spans 15 amino acids. Germline-derived CDR1 and CDR2 are MNHEY and SVGAGI. The CDR3 DNA sequence: TGTGCCAGCAGCCCTACTAGCGGGAGTTACAATGAGCAGTTCTTC. Translating gives CASSPTSGSYNEQFF.

The chain employs TRBV6-1 and TRBJ2-1, with D possibly matching TRBD1 (5 bases). Germline V gives CDR1 MNHNS, CDR2 SASEGT. This CDR3 is 14 amino acids long. Deletions cut 3 bases from V and 6 bases from J, with 12 bases between. In DNA form, the CDR3 reads TGTGCCAGCAGTGACCTGGACATACCCAATGAGCAGTTCTTC. Its translation is CASSDLDIPNEQFF.

This clonotype was counted between two and nine times. The DNA of the CDR3 is TGTGCCAGCAGTTCGGGTGACTTATTCACCGGGGAGCTGTTTTTT. Protein product: CASSSGDLFTGELFF. The chain uses TRBV12-3 or TRBV12-4 and TRBJ2-2; D gene ambiguous. V lost 4 bases and J 4 bases, leaving 13 bases between the germline ends. The CDR3 covers 15 residues.

This clonotype was seen repeatedly, ten times or more. This chain joins TRBV14 and TRBJ2-1, with D hard to call. The germline gives CDR1 SGHDN, CDR2 FVKESK. The CDR3 is made up of 13 amino acids. V was cut by 4 bases and J by 8 bases, with 12 bases left in between. The CDR3 sequence: CASSPPPSDEQFF. The CDR3 DNA reads TGTGCCAGCAGCCCCCCTCCGTCTGATGAGCAGTTCTTC.

This clonotype turned up a few times. The chain employs TRBV15 and TRBJ2-7; D uncertain. The germline V and J ends were trimmed by 2 bases and 4 bases, with 15 bases remaining between them. Germline values: CDR1 LNHNV, CDR2 YYDKDF (reference sequence). This CDR3 is built from 15 residues. As DNA, the CDR3 is TGTGCCACCAGCAGAACGGGTGCCGCCCTATACGAGCAGTACTTC. It specifies CATSRTGAALYEQYF.

This clonotype was counted at least ten times. V and J are TRBV7-3 and TRBJ2-7, with TRBD1 matching 7 bases. The CDR3 totals 14 residues. V was pared by 5 bases and J by 3 bases, with 7 bases of the junction left unmatched. The V gene's germline CDR1 is SGHTA and CDR2 FQGTGA. In nucleotides, the CDR3 is TGTGCCAGCAGCGCCCAAGGGGGCGACTACGAGCAGTACTTC. Its translation: CASSAQGGDYEQYF.

This clonotype was counted between two and nine times. This chain links TRBV18 with TRBJ1-1, with TRBD1 matching over 11 bases. The ends lost 6 bases at V and 1 base at J; junction bases unmatched: 4. Germline CDR1 and CDR2: KGHSH and LQKENI. The CDR3 contains 15 residues. The CDR3 region is CASSGQGGPNTEAFF. The CDR3 nucleotides read TGTGCCAGCTCGGGACAGGGGGGACCGAACACTGAAGCTTTCTTT. The whole variable domain, remainder taken from reference TRBV18 and TRBJ1-1, is NAGVMQNPRHLVRRRGQEARLRCSPMKGHSHVYWYRQLPEEGLKFMVYLQKENIIDESGMPKERFSAEFPKEGPSILRIQQVVRGDSAAYFCASSGQGGPNTEAFFGQGTRLTVV.

This clonotype was detected only a few times. The rearrangement joins TRBV25-1 to TRBJ2-3; TRBD1 matches at 9 bases. V was clipped by 2 bases and J by 5 bases; unmatched bases: 2. Germline V gives CDR1 MGHDK, CDR2 SYGVNS. This CDR3 has 14 amino acids. The CDR3 nucleotides read TGTGCCAGCAGTGAAGGACAGGGGAAAGATACGCAGTATTTT. It specifies CASSEGQGKDTQYF.

This clonotype was detected ten times or more. V usage is TRBV7-6 and J usage is TRBJ2-5; tentatively, D is TRBD1 (6 bases). V was cut by 2 bases and J by 1 base, with 11 bases left in between. The CDR3 runs to 15 residues. The germline CDR1 and CDR2 sequences are SGHVS and FNYEAQ. The CDR3 DNA reads as TGTGCCAGCAGCTTACAGACAGGTCCCCAAGAGACCCAGTACTTC. Translating gives CASSLQTGPQETQYF.

This clonotype was seen more than once but under ten times. This sequence joins TRBV20-1 and TRBJ2-1; TRBD2 might be the D (6 bases). Looked up from germline, CDR1 is DFQATT and CDR2 is SNEGSKA (reference sequence). The CDR3 runs 16 residues. Here the CDR3 DNA reads TGCTGCGCTACCACACTGCGGGGTAGTAGCGTAATTGAGCAGTTCTTC. Protein product: CCATTLRGSSVIEQFF.

This clonotype was picked up many times. This chain joins TRBV4-3 and TRBJ1-1; D is uncertain. The CDR3 has 15 residues. Germline values: CDR1 LGHNA, CDR2 YSLEER. The V gene lost 4 bases and the J gene lost 4 bases, with 16 bases spanning the gap. The CDR3 here is CASSRVEARGTEAFF. DNA for the CDR3: TGCGCCAGCAGCCGGGTTGAGGCGCGGGGCACTGAAGCTTTCTTT.

This clonotype was observed a few times. The CDR3 protein is CSAPGRGRGEQFF. Written as DNA, the CDR3 is TGCAGTGCCCCTGGACGGGGGCGAGGTGAGCAGTTCTTC. The J gene is TRBJ2-1, the V gene TRBV20-1; D tentatively reads TRBD1 or TRBD2 (6 bases each). Germline V gives CDR1 DFQATT, CDR2 SNEGSKA (reference sequence). Trimming took off 6 bases at V and 9 bases at J, with 18 bases between the two ends. CDR3 size: 13 residues.

This chain links TRBV28 with TRBJ1-1; unclear D gene. Trimming removed 3 bases at V and 0 bases at J, with 5 bases between. The germline gives CDR1 MDHEN, CDR2 SYDVKM. The CDR3 covers 13 residues. The CDR3 DNA follows: TGTGCCAGCAGTTTCCGGATGAACACTGAAGCTTTCTTT. Translation: CASSFRMNTEAFF.

In its sample, this clonotype was seen a few times. The V and J genes are TRBV9 and TRBJ2-5, with D possibly TRBD1 on 6 matching bases. With 3 bases removed from V and 4 bases from J, the gap between germline ends came to 16 bases. The CDR3 is 15 residues long. Germline V gene data show CDR1 as SGDLS and CDR2 as YYNGEE. CDR3 in amino acids: CASSGGQLEGETQYF. The DNA for the CDR3 is TGTGCCAGCAGCGGCGGACAGTTGGAAGGAGAGACCCAGTACTTC.

This clonotype was seen at least ten times. The chain recombines TRBV7-2 with TRBJ2-3, with TRBD2 matching over 7 bases. V trimming: 5 bases; J trimming: 2 bases; junction bases outside the gene matches: 10. The germline gives CDR1 SGHTA, CDR2 FQGNSA. The CDR3 sequence is 16 residues long. CDR3 sequence: CASSGRPLAVTDTQYF. The CDR3 nucleotides are TGTGCCAGCAGCGGAAGACCCCTAGCGGTCACAGATACGCAGTATTTT.

This clonotype came up a few times. The junction shows a germline mismatch at one end, possibly a read error. The chain links TRBV11-2 to TRBJ1-2, with 7 bases lining up with TRBD1. Germline V CDR1 and CDR2: SGHAT, FQNNGV. This CDR3 contains 15 residues. The CDR3 sequence is CASSVEVGRGYGYTF. DNA of the CDR3: TGTGCCAGCAGCGTAGAGGTCGGCAGGGGGTATGGCTACACCTTC.